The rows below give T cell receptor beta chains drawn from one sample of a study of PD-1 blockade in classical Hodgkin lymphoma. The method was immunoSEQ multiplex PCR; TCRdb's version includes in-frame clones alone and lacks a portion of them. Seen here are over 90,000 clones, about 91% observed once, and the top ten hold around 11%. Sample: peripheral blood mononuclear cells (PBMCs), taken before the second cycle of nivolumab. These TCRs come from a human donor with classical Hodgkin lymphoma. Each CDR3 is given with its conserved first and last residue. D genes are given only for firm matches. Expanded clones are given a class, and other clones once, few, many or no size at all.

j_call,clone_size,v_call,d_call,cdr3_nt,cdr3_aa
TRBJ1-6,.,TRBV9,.,TGTGCCAGCAGCGTAGGGGGCTTGGATAATTCACCCCTCCACTTT,CASSVGGLDNSPLHF
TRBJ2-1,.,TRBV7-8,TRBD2,TGTGCCAGCAGCCCTCGGACTAGCGGGGGTCCGGCCTCCTACAATGAGCAGTTCTTC,CASSPRTSGGPASYNEQFF
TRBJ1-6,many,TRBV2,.,TGTGCCAGCAGTGAAGCGCTTCACACCAATTCACCCCTCCACTTT,CASSEALHTNSPLHF
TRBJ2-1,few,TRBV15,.,TGTGCCACCAGGGAAGGCAGGGAGAATGAGCAGTTCTTC,CATREGRENEQFF
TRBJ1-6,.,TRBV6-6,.,TGTGCCAGCAGTAACCCGGGGCAGCTCCACTTT,CASSNPGQLHF
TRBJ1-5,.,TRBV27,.,TGTGCCAGCAGTTTTCGGATGCTGGGTCAGCCCCAGCATTTT,CASSFRMLGQPQHF
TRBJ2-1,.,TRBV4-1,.,TGCGCCAGCAGCCAAGTAGGAGAGGTCAATGAGCAGTTCTTC,CASSQVGEVNEQFF
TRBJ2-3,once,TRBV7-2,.,TGTGCCAGCAGCTTCCCCACAGATACGCAGTATTTT,CASSFPTDTQYF
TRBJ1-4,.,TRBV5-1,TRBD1,TGCGCCAGCAGCCCTAATCAGGGGGAATTAGTTGAAAAACTGTTTTTT,CASSPNQGELVEKLFF
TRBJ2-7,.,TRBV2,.,TGTGCCAGCAGTGACCTCGGGGAACCGTACGAGCAGTACTTC,CASSDLGEPYEQYF
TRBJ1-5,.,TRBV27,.,TGTGCCAGCAGTGCCAGCGGGAGTCATCAGCCCCAGCATTTT,CASSASGSHQPQHF
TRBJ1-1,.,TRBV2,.,TGTGCCAGCAGTGAAGGCCTCGTGGGAGCTTTCTTT,CASSEGLVGAFF
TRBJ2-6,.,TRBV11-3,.,TGTGCCAGCAGCTTAACGGGGGATTTCTCTGGGGCCAACGTCCTGACTTTC,CASSLTGDFSGANVLTF
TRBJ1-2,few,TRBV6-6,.,TGTGCCAGCTTGTTCATCGAACAGGGAGGTGGCTACACCTTC,CASLFIEQGGGYTF
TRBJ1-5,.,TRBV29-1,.,TGCAGCGTTGGACAGAGCAATCAGCCCCAGCATTTT,CSVGQSNQPQHF
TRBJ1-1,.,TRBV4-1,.,TGCGCCAGCAGCCAGCCAGACAGGCCCGCGAGGGAAGCTTTCTTT,CASSQPDRPAREAFF
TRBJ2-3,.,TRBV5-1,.,TGCGCCAGCAGCTTGGGCCCGGGACAACGCACAGATACGCAGTATTTT,CASSLGPGQRTDTQYF
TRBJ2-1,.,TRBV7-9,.,TGTGCCAGCAGCTTAAGTGTCGAGGGCGAGCAGTTCTTC,CASSLSVEGEQFF
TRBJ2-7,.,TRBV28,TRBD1,TGTGCCAGCAGTTTTCTTTTTTTCGAGGACAGGGACTACGAGCAGTACTTC,CASSFLFFEDRDYEQYF
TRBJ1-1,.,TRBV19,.,TGTGCCAGTAGTACAGGGTTGCGGAACACTGAAGCTTTCTTT,CASSTGLRNTEAFF
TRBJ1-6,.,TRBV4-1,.,TGCGCCAGCAGCCAAGCCGGGGGTATATCCTATAATTCACCCCTCCACTTT,CASSQAGGISYNSPLHF
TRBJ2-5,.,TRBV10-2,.,TGCGCCAGCAGCTTCGAAAACCGCATCCAAGAGACCCAGTACTTC,CASSFENRIQETQYF
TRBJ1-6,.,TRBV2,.,TGTGCCAGCAGGGACGACAGAACTACTTATAATTCACCCCTCCACTTT,CASRDDRTTYNSPLHF
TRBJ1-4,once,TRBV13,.,TGTGCCAGCAGCTTAGGCGGGGGGGGACCCGGGACAAGGGATGAAAAACTGTTTTTT,CASSLGGGGPGTRDEKLFF
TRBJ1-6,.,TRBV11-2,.,TGTGCCAGCAGCAAGGAGGCGAGGAATTCACCCCTCCACTTT,CASSKEARNSPLHF
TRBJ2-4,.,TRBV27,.,TGTGCCAGCAGTCCTAGAGGGGCAACCAAAAACATTCAGTACTTC,CASSPRGATKNIQYF
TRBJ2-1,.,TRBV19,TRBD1,TGTGCCAGTAGTATAGGCGCAGGGGGATCGAACAATGAGCAGTTCTTC,CASSIGAGGSNNEQFF
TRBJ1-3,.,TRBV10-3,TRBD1,TGTGCCATCAGTCGCGACAGGGACGGGAACACCATATATTTT,CAISRDRDGNTIYF
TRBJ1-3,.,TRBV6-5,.,TGTGCCAGCAGATCCTCGAGGGGATTCGGAAACACCATATATTTT,CASRSSRGFGNTIYF
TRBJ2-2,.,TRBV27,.,TGTGCCAGCAATCCGACGACAGCGAACACCGGGGAGCTGTTTTTT,CASNPTTANTGELFF
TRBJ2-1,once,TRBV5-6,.,TGTGCCAGCAGCTTGGAGGCAGGAGCCTACAATGAGCAGTTCTTC,CASSLEAGAYNEQFF
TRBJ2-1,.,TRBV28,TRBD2,TGTGCCAGCAGTCCAAAAGGGCGGGGACTAGCGGGATTAATGAGCTCCTACAATGAGCAGTTCTTC,CASSPKGRGLAGLMSSYNEQFF
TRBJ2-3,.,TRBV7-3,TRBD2,TGTGCCAGCAGCTTAGGAGCGGGAGGCCCTAGCACAGATACGCAGTATTTT,CASSLGAGGPSTDTQYF
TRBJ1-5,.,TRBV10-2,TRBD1,TGCGCCAGCAGTCCGGACAGGGATCAGCCCCAGCATTTT,CASSPDRDQPQHF
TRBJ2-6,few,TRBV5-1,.,TGCGCCAGCAGCTTAGCAAACTCTGGGGCCAACGTCCTGACTTTC,CASSLANSGANVLTF
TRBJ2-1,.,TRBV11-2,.,TGTGCCAGCAGCTTCCCCAAGACTACTCTCAATGAGCAGTTCTTC,CASSFPKTTLNEQFF
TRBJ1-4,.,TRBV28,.,TGTGCCAGCAGTCTGACAGGAGCTACTAATGAAAAACTGTTTTTT,CASSLTGATNEKLFF
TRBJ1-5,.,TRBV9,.,TGTGCCAGCAGCGCGGCAGGGATCTTGAATCAGCCCCAGCATTTT,CASSAAGILNQPQHF
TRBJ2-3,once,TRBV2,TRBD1,TGTGCCAGCAGTGAATTGCAGGGGGCCGAAGATACGCAGTATTTT,CASSELQGAEDTQYF
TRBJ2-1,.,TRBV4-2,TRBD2,TGTGCCAGCAGCCAAGAAGGGGAGGCGGGGGGGTTTGCGGAGCAGTTCTTC,CASSQEGEAGGFAEQFF
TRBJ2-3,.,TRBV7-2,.,TGTGCCAGCAGCTTAGCGCAGCTAGCTGATACGCAGTATTTT,CASSLAQLADTQYF
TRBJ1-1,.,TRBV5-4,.,TGTGCCAGCAGCTTTGACTCAGTTGAAGCTTTCTTT,CASSFDSVEAFF
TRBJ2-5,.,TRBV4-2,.,TGTGCCAGCAGCCAACGGCATTTACAAGAGACCCAGTACTTC,CASSQRHLQETQYF
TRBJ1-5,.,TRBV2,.,TGTGCCAGCGGGGGGGTGGGGCCCCTCAATCAGCCCCAGCATTTT,CASGGVGPLNQPQHF
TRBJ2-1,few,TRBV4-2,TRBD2,TGTGCCAGCAGCCAACAACTAGCGGGGGTTTCGGGTTCCTACAATGAGCAGTTCTTC,CASSQQLAGVSGSYNEQFF
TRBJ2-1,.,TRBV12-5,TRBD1,TGTGCTAGTGGTTTGACAAAGGGACAGCACTTTCTAAGCTCCTACAATGAGCAGTTCTTC,CASGLTKGQHFLSSYNEQFF
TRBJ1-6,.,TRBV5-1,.,TGCGCCAGCAGCTTGCAGCAGGGCCAGCATAATTCACCCCTCCACTTT,CASSLQQGQHNSPLHF
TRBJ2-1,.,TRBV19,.,TGTGCCAGTAGTAGGTGGGTAAGGGGGTACAATGAGCAGTTCTTC,CASSRWVRGYNEQFF
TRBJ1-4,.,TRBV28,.,TGTGCCAGCAGTTATCCGACAGGTGCTAAAGGAAAACTGTTTTTT,CASSYPTGAKGKLFF
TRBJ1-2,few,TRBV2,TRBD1,TGTGCCAGCAGAGACCCGGGGACAGACTATGGCTACACCTTC,CASRDPGTDYGYTF
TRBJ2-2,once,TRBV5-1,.,TGCGCCAGCAGCTTGGCCAGGGTGAACACCGGGGAGCTGTTTTTT,CASSLARVNTGELFF
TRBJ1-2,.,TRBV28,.,TGTGCCAGCAGTTTGAGGTTTAACTATGGCTACACCTTC,CASSLRFNYGYTF